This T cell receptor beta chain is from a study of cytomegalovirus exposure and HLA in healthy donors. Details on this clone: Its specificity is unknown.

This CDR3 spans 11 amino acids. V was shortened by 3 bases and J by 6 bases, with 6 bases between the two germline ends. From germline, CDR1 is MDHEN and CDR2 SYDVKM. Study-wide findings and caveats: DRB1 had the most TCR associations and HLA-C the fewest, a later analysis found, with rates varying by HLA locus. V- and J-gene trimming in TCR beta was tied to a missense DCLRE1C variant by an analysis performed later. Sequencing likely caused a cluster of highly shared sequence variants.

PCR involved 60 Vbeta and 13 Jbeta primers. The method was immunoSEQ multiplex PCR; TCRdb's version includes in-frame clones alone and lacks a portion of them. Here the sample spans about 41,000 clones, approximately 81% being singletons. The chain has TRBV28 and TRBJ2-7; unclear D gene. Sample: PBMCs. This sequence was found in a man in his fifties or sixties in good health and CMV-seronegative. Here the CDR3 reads CASSLRVEQYF. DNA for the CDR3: TGTGCCAGCAGTTTGAGAGTCGAGCAGTACTTC. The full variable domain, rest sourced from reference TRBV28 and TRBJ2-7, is DVKVTQSSRYLVKRTGEKVFLECVQDMDHENMFWYRQDPGLGLRLIYFSYDVKMKEKGDIPEGYSVSREKKERFSLILESASTNQTSMYLCASSLRVEQYFGPGTRLTVT.